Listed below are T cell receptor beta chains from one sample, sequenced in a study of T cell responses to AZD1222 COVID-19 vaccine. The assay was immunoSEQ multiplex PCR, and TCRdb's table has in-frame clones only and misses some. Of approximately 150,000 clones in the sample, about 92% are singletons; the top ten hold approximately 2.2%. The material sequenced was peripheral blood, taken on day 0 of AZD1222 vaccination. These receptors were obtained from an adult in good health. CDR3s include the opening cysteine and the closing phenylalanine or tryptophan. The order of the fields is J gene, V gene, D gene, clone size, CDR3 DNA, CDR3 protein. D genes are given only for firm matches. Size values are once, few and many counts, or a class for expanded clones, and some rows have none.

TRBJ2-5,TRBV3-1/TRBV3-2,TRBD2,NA,TGTGCCAGCAGCCAAGGATTAGCGGGGGGTCAAGAGACCCAGTACTTC,CASSQGLAGGQETQYF
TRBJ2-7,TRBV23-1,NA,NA,TGCGCCAGCACCTTATGTAGCTCCTACGAGCAGTACTTC,CASTLCSSYEQYF
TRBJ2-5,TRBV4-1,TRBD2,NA,TGCGCCAGCAGCCAAGTACTAGCGGGAGGGGAGACCCAGTACTTC,CASSQVLAGGETQYF
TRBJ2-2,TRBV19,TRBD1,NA,TGTGCCAGTAGGGACAGGGTTCCCGGGGAGCTGTTTTTT,CASRDRVPGELFF
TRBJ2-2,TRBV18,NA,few,TGTGCCAGCTCACGGTCAGGCTTGAACACCGGGGAGCTGTTTTTT,CASSRSGLNTGELFF
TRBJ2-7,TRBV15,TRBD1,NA,TGTGCCACCAGCAGAGTGAGCGACAGGGCCTCCTACGAGCAGTACTTC,CATSRVSDRASYEQYF
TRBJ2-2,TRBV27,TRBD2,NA,TGTGCCAGCAGTTCGTATCTAGCGGGGGGCCTCACCGGGGAGCTGTTTTTT,CASSSYLAGGLTGELFF
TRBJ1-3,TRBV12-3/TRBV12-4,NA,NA,TGTGCCAGCTGTCCCTCTGGAAACACCATATATTTT,CASCPSGNTIYF
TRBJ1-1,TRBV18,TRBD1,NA,TGTGCCAGCTCGGAACAGTTGGACAGGGCAAATGAAGCTTTCTTT,CASSEQLDRANEAFF
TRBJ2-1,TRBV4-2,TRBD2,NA,TGTGCCAGCAGGGCCTCCGGGACTAGCGGGGGGGCGGGAAATGAGCAGTTCTTC,CASRASGTSGGAGNEQFF
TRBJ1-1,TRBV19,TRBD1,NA,TGTGCCAGTACCCTCAGACAGGGGGTTAACACTGAAGCTTTCTTT,CASTLRQGVNTEAFF
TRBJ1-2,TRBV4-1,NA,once,TGCGCCAGCAGACAGGGAAGTAACTATGGCTACACCTTC,CASRQGSNYGYTF
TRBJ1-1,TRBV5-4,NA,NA,TGTGCCAGCAGCCCCGATGGGCTTGCCACTGAAGCTTTCTTT,CASSPDGLATEAFF
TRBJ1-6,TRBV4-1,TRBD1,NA,TGCGCCAGCAGCCAGTCACAGGGGGCGGATTCACCCCTCCACTTT,CASSQSQGADSPLHF
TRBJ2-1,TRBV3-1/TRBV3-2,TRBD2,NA,TGTGCCAGCAGCCTTAGCGGGGGGAGTGCGAATGAGCAGTTCTTC,CASSLSGGSANEQFF
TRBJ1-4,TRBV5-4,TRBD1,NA,TGTGCCAGCAGCTTGGCAGGGGGCGGGAGTAGTGAAAAACTGTTTTTT,CASSLAGGGSSEKLFF
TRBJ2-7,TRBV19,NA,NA,TGTGCCAGTAGTACCTCCCCCGGGGCCCACGAGCAGTACTTC,CASSTSPGAHEQYF
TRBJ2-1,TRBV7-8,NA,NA,TGTGCCAGCAGCTTGGGGGCAGGGAACAATGAGCAGTTCTTC,CASSLGAGNNEQFF
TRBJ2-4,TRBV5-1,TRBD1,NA,TGCGCCAGCAGCTTGTTAGGGGGCCCCCCGCTAGCCAAAAACATTCAGTACTTC,CASSLLGGPPLAKNIQYF
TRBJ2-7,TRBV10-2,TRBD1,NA,TGCGCCAGCGCCGGGACAGGGTCGGGCCTCTACGAGCAGTACTTC,CASAGTGSGLYEQYF
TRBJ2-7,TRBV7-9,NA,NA,TGTGCCAGCAGCTTTGAGGGGTCCCGTGCCTCCTACGAGCAGTACTTC,CASSFEGSRASYEQYF
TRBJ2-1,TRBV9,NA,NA,TGTGCCAGCAGCGCTGCCGAGGGGGTTGGAAATGAGCAGTTCTTC,CASSAAEGVGNEQFF
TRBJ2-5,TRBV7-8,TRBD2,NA,TGTGCCAGCAGCGGGGGGGTACAAGAGACCCAGTACTTC,CASSGGVQETQYF
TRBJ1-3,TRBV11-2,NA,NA,TGTGCCAGCAGCTCCCGAAGTGCAGGGTTTGGAAACACCATATATTTT,CASSSRSAGFGNTIYF
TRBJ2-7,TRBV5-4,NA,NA,TGTGCCAGCAGCTTAACAGGGAGTGGGGCCTACGAGCAGTACTTC,CASSLTGSGAYEQYF
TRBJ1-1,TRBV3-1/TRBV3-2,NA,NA,TGTGCCAGCAGCCAAGGCGGGTTGAACACTGAAGCTTTCTTT,CASSQGGLNTEAFF
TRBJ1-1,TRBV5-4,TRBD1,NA,TGTGCCAGCAGGTTTAAACAGGGGATCGACACTGAAGCTTTCTTT,CASRFKQGIDTEAFF
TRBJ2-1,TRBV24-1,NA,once,TGTGCCACCAGTACCCAGGGGGGAGGGACCTACAATGAGCAGTTCTTC,CATSTQGGGTYNEQFF
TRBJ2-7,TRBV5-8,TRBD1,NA,TGTGCCAGCAGCTTCGATCTGGACAGGGTTGTCCGCGAGCAGTACTTC,CASSFDLDRVVREQYF
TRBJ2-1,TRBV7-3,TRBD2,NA,TGTGCCAGCAGCTTGACTAGCGGGAACGCTTATGAGCAGTTCTTC,CASSLTSGNAYEQFF
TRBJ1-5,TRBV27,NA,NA,TGTGCCAGTACGACCGCGGGAAAAAGCAATCAGCCCCAGCATTTT,CASTTAGKSNQPQHF
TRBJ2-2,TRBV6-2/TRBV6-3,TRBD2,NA,TGTGCCAGCATCCCGACTAGCGGGGGGCTTATCACCGGGGAGCTGTTTTTT,CASIPTSGGLITGELFF
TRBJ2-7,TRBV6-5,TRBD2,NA,TGTGCCAGCAGTCCAAGCGGGGGTGGATCCGGGCAGTACTTC,CASSPSGGGSGQYF
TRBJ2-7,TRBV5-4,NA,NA,TGTGCCAGCAGCTTAGAAGGCAACCGCTACGAGCAGTACTTC,CASSLEGNRYEQYF
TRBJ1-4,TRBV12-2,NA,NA,TGTGCAAGTCGCGCACACAGGTTAATAGGTGAAAAACTGTTTTTT,CASRAHRLIGEKLFF
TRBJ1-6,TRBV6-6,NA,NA,TGTGCCAGCAGTTACGGGGCCAATTCACCCCTCCACTTT,CASSYGANSPLHF
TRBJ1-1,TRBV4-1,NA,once,TGCGCCAGCAGCCACTTTTTGGGGCGAGAAACTGAAGCTTTCTTT,CASSHFLGRETEAFF
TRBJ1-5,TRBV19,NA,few,TGTGCCAGTAGTATAGGGACAGCTAATCAGCCCCAGCATTTT,CASSIGTANQPQHF
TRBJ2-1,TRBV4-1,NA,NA,TGCGCCAGCAGCCCAAATACAGTCAACAATGAGCAGTTCTTC,CASSPNTVNNEQFF
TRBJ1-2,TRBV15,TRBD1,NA,TGTGCCACCAGCAGAGGGGGGACAGGGAGGGAAAATGGCTACACCTTC,CATSRGGTGRENGYTF
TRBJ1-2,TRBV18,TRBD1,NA,TGTGCCAGCTCACCCGTGGGCCCGACAGGAGGGACAGGGGGCCACTACACCTTC,CASSPVGPTGGTGGHYTF
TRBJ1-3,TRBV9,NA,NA,TGTGCCAGCAGCGTATCAGGTGGCCTTTACTCTGGAAACACCATATATTTT,CASSVSGGLYSGNTIYF
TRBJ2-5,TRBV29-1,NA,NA,TGCAGCGTTGATGGGATTTACCAAGAGACCCAGTACTTC,CSVDGIYQETQYF
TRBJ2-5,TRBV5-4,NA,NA,TGTGCCAGCAGCTTGGGGGGCAGCCAAGAGACCCAGTACTTC,CASSLGGSQETQYF
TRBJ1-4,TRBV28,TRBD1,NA,TGTGCCAGCAGTCCTCCGACAGGGGGGAATGAAAAACTGTTTTTT,CASSPPTGGNEKLFF
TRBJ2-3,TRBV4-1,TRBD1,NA,TGCGCCAGCAGCCTTAACGGACAGGGCGCGGATACGCAGTATTTT,CASSLNGQGADTQYF
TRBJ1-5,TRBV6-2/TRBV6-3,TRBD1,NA,TGTGCCAGCAGTGCTTCGGGACAGTATAGCAATCAGCCCCAGCATTTT,CASSASGQYSNQPQHF
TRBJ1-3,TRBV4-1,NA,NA,TGCGCCAGCAGCCAAGATGGGGGTCGGGGGTTTACTGGAAACACCATATATTTT,CASSQDGGRGFTGNTIYF
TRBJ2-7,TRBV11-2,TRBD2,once,TGTGCCAGCAGCTTAGGGGGGGGAGGGCACTCCTACGAGCAGTACTTC,CASSLGGGGHSYEQYF
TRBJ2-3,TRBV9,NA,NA,TGTGCCAGCAGCACCAGCTTAGATACGCAGTATTTT,CASSTSLDTQYF
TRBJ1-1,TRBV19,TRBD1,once,TGTGCCAGTAGTTCGGGACAGCAGTTGAACACTGAAGCTTTCTTT,CASSSGQQLNTEAFF
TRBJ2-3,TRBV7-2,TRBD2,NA,TGTGCCAGCAGCCCCCGGACTAGCAATACGCAGTATTTT,CASSPRTSNTQYF
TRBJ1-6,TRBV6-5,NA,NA,TGTGCCAGCAGCCTCGAACGGAGAGTCCTCCACTTT,CASSLERRVLHF
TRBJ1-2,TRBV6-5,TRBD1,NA,TGTGCCAGCAGCCAGGGGGGGGATACCTATGGCTACACCTTC,CASSQGGDTYGYTF
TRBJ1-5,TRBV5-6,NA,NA,TGTGCCAGCAGCCCGGGGGGGGTTACTCAGCCCCAGCATTTT,CASSPGGVTQPQHF